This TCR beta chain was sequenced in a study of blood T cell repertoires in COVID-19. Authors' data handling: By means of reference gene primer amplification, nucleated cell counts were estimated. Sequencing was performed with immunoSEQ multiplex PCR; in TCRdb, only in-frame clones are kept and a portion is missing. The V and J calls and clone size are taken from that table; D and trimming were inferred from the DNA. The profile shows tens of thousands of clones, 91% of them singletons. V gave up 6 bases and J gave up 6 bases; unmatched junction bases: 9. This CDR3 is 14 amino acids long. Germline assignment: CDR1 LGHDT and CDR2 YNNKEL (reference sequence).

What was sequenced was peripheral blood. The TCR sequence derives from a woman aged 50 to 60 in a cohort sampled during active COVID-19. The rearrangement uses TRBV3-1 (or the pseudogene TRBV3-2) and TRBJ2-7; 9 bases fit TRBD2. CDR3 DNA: TGTGCCAGCAGAAAAGCGGGAGGAGTAAGCGAGCAGTACTTC. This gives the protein CASRKAGGVSEQYF.